One sample yielded the 27 T cell receptor beta chains listed below, sequenced in a study of cytomegalovirus exposure and HLA in healthy donors. Researchers ran the PCR with 60 Vbeta and 13 Jbeta primers. Assay used: immunoSEQ multiplex PCR; TCRdb lists only in-frame clones, some missing. In the table there are 120,000 or so clones, roughly 80% of which are singletons. Sequenced material: PBMCs. The receptor set was obtained from a man aged 30 to 39 in good health and CMV-seropositive.

This clone has just one count. The chain has TRBV6-5 and TRBJ2-3, with TRBD2 as a possible D gene (6 bases). Deletions cut 6 bases from V and 3 bases from J, with 16 bases between. The CDR3 consists of 15 residues. Germline values: CDR1 MNHEY, CDR2 SVGAGI. In DNA form, the CDR3 reads TGTGCCAGCAGCGAGCCGGGACTCGATACAGATACGCAGTATTTT. This sequence encodes CASSEPGLDTDTQYF.

About this clone itself: An end of the junction differs from the germline gene, which may be a read error. The rearrangement uses TRBV5-1 and TRBJ2-5; 10 bases are shared with TRBD2. The V gene's germline CDR1 is SGHRS and CDR2 YFSETQ. The CDR3 is 15 residues long. This chain's CDR3 is CAGSSGTSVKETQYF. CDR3 nucleotide sequence: TGCGCCGGCAGCTCCGGGACTAGCGTGAAAGAGACCCAGTACTTC.

This chain uses TRBV25-1 with TRBJ1-2; 10 bases are shared with TRBD1. Germline CDR1 MGHDK, CDR2 SYGVNS. The CDR3 consists of 14 residues. V gave up 1 base and J gave up 12 bases; unmatched junction bases: 8. Written as DNA, the CDR3 is TGTGCCAGCAGTGAATCCGTGACAGGGGGCTCAGACACCTTC. It yields the protein CASSESVTGGSDTF.

V is TRBV5-1 and J is TRBJ2-5, with 13 bases matching TRBD2. The CDR3 is 18 residues long. Trimming at V came to 5 bases and at J to 5 bases, leaving 15 bases not matched to a gene. Germline loops: CDR1 SGHRS, CDR2 YFSETQ. This CDR3 is CASSQGLAGAPLGETQYF. CDR3 DNA: TGCGCCAGCAGTCAAGGACTAGCGGGGGCCCCGCTGGGGGAGACCCAGTACTTC.

This clone occurred a few times. V usage is TRBV11-2 and J usage is TRBJ1-2, with TRBD1 matching over 7 bases. Germline values: CDR1 SGHAT, CDR2 FQNNGV. This CDR3 has 15 amino acids. With V trimmed by 0 bases and J by 4 bases, 5 bases remained unmatched. Written as DNA, the CDR3 is TGTGCCAGCAGCTTAGAGGGGACAGCTTCCTATGGCTACACCTTC. Its translation: CASSLEGTASYGYTF.

The chain uses TRBV29-1 and TRBJ2-3; 11 bases align to TRBD1. J gave up 4 bases and V 1 base, and 4 bases lay outside the gene matches. This CDR3 has 15 residues. Per the germline V gene, CDR1 is SQVTM and CDR2 is ANQGSEA. The CDR3 sequence is CSVEGGTGGPDTQYF. The CDR3 nucleotides are TGCAGCGTTGAAGGTGGGACAGGGGGACCAGATACGCAGTATTTT.

CDR3 DNA: TGTGCCAGCAGCCCTCAGGGGGGCTCCTACGAGCAGTACTTC. Protein: CASSPQGGSYEQYF. The rearrangement joins TRBV11-2 to TRBJ2-7; the D gene is possibly TRBD1 (7 bases). V dropped 5 bases and J dropped 0 bases, with 11 bases sitting between them. This CDR3 spans 14 amino acids. Germline CDR1 reads SGHAT; CDR2 reads FQNNGV.

The count of this clone is one. The chain links TRBV6-1 to TRBJ2-1, with 10 positions matching TRBD2. The CDR3 contains 15 residues. CDR1 and CDR2 from the germline V gene are MNHNS and SASEGT. V shed 6 bases, J shed 8 bases, and the junction held 10 bases outside the gene matches. The CDR3: CASRVPGLAIHEQFF. In nucleotides, the CDR3 is TGTGCCAGCAGGGTCCCGGGACTAGCGATCCATGAGCAGTTCTTC.

The rearrangement joins TRBV5-1 to TRBJ1-3, with D tentatively TRBD1 (6 bases). The CDR3 is 16 residues long. CDR1 is SGHRS, CDR2 YFSETQ, per germline. Trimming shortened V by 0 bases and J by 3 bases, and 13 bases separated the two germline ends. The CDR3 DNA follows: TGCGCCAGCAGCTTGGCCGTGGTAGGGGGTGGAAACACCATATATTTT. Protein product: CASSLAVVGGGNTIYF.

The chain joins TRBV5-6 to TRBJ2-1, with D possibly being TRBD1 (6 bases). Germline loops: CDR1 SGHDT, CDR2 YYEEEE. V dropped 7 bases and J dropped 14 bases, with 19 bases sitting between them. The CDR3 spans 12 residues. The CDR3 loop reads CASGAQGLVEFF. The CDR3 bases are TGTGCCAGCGGGGCCCAGGGGCTGGTGGAGTTCTTC. The whole variable domain, remainder taken from reference TRBV5-6 and TRBJ2-1, is DAGVTQSPTHLIKTRGQQVTLRCSPKSGHDTVSWYQQALGQGPQFIFQYYEEEERQRGNFPDRFSGHQFPNYSSELNVNALLLGDSALYLCASGAQGLVEFFGPGTRLTVL.

The rearrangement links TRBV4-1 to TRBJ2-3; D gene unclear. Germline CDR1 MGHRA, CDR2 YSYEKL. The CDR3 is made up of 14 amino acids. Between the trimmed V and J ends, which lost 1 base and 3 bases, there was a span of 8 bases. This chain's CDR3 is CASSQVQATDTQYF. CDR3 in DNA: TGCGCCAGCAGCCAAGTCCAAGCAACAGATACGCAGTATTTT.

The chain has TRBV2 and TRBJ2-5; possibly TRBD1 or TRBD2 for D (6 bases each). V was pared by 8 bases and J by 3 bases, with 16 bases between. The CDR3 covers 14 residues. Per the germline V gene, CDR1 is SNHLY and CDR2 is FYNNEI. CDR3 sequence reads: CASRGGAGEETQYF. Here the CDR3 DNA reads TGTGCCAGCCGTGGAGGGGCAGGGGAAGAGACCCAGTACTTC.

The V and J genes are TRBV4-2 and TRBJ2-2; TRBD2 is a possible D gene (5 bases). The CDR3 extends over 16 amino acids. CDR1 is LGHNA and CDR2 is YNFKEQ in the germline V gene. The V gene lost 4 bases and the J gene lost 5 bases, with 17 bases spanning the gap. CDR3 DNA sequence: TGTGCCAGCAGCCTGGTTTTAGGGAGTGTGACCGGGGAGCTGTTTTTT. This translates into CASSLVLGSVTGELFF.

The rearrangement links TRBV30 to TRBJ2-7; TRBD1 matches at 7 bases. With 3 bases clipped from V and 1 base from J, the junction kept 3 bases outside the gene matches. This CDR3 region has 13 residues. CDR1 GTSNPN and CDR2 SVGIG come from the germline V gene (reference sequence). The CDR3 DNA reads TGTGCCTGGAGACAGGGGTTTTCCTACGAGCAGTACTTC. This encodes CAWRQGFSYEQYF.

The chain joins TRBV5-1 to TRBJ1-1, with a weak D call TRBD1 (5 bases). V was cut by 0 bases and J by 4 bases, with 16 bases left in between. The CDR3 consists of 16 residues. Germline CDR1 SGHRS, CDR2 YFSETQ. The CDR3, as DNA: TGCGCCAGCAGCTTGGGCGGGGCAGGGTGGAGCACTGAAGCTTTCTTT. Residues: CASSLGGAGWSTEAFF.

The DNA of the CDR3 is TGCAGCGTGGGTGGGGGGTTTGGTCAGCCCCAGCATTTT. Translating gives CSVGGGFGQPQHF. The chain has TRBV29-1 and TRBJ1-5, with a weak D call TRBD1 (5 bases). The CDR3 consists of 13 residues. V gave up 6 bases and J gave up 6 bases, with 15 bases separating them. Germline CDR1 and CDR2: SQVTM and ANQGSEA.

V is TRBV15 and J is TRBJ2-1; D uncertain. Between the trimmed V and J ends, which lost 0 bases and 2 bases, there was a span of 8 bases. The V gene's germline CDR1 is LNHNV and CDR2 YYDKDF (reference sequence). The CDR3 runs to 15 residues. CDR3 DNA sequence: TGTGCCACCAGCAGAGAGGCAGGCGCCTACAATGAGCAGTTCTTC. It specifies CATSREAGAYNEQFF.

This clone was seen once. CDR3 region: CANGEGQGNTIYF. The CDR3 bases are TGTGCCAACGGCGAGGGACAGGGAAACACCATATATTTT. This chain uses TRBV6-1 with TRBJ1-3, with TRBD1 identical over 7 bases. Trimming cost V 10 bases and J 4 bases; bases outside gene matches: 7. The CDR3 covers 13 residues. The germline gives CDR1 MNHNS, CDR2 SASEGT.

The rearrangement uses TRBV5-1 and TRBJ1-1; 9 bases are a match to TRBD1. The CDR3 covers 14 residues. Unmatched junction bases numbered 5, after V lost 7 bases and J lost 1 base. Germline-derived CDR1 and CDR2 are SGHRS and YFSETQ. The CDR3, as DNA: TGCGCCAGCCGGGAACAGGGGGCGAACACTGAAGCTTTCTTT. This codes for CASREQGANTEAFF. Full variable domain (missing parts from reference TRBV5-1 and TRBJ1-1): KAGVTQTPRYLIKTRGQQVTLSCSPISGHRSVSWYQQTPGQGLQFLFEYFSETQRNKGNFPGRFSGRQFSNSRSEMNVSTLELGDSALYLCASREQGANTEAFFGQGTRLTVV.

The V call is TRBV30, the J call TRBJ1-1; a weak D match, TRBD1 (6 bases). V lost 3 bases and J lost 1, with 12 bases in between. The germline gives CDR1 GTSNPN, CDR2 SVGIG (reference sequence). The CDR3 is made up of 14 amino acids. The CDR3 region has the DNA TGTGCCTGGAGGTCAGGGGTAACGAACACTGAAGCTTTCTTT. Protein product: CAWRSGVTNTEAFF.

The rearrangement joins TRBV4-1 to TRBJ2-7; 7 bases are shared with TRBD1. V lost 6 bases to trimming and J lost 0 bases; unmatched junction nucleotides: 5. CDR3 length equals 14 residues. The germline V gene encodes CDR1 MGHRA and CDR2 YSYEKL. CDR3 in amino acids: CASSPRTGSYEQYF. CDR3 sequence (DNA): TGCGCCAGCAGTCCCCGGACAGGCTCCTACGAGCAGTACTTC.

CDR3 region: CASSQGQQFYGYTF. In nucleotides, the CDR3 is TGCGCCAGCAGCCAAGGGCAACAGTTCTATGGCTACACCTTC. This chain connects TRBV4-1 to TRBJ1-2; D ambiguous. Trimming left V 1 base short and J 4 bases short, with 10 bases between. Germline V gene sequence: CDR1 MGHRA, CDR2 YSYEKL. The CDR3 extends over 14 amino acids.

The V and J genes are TRBV7-8 and TRBJ2-7; D remains unclear. This CDR3 has 12 residues. CDR1 is SGHVS and CDR2 is FQNEAQ in the germline V gene. Trimming removed 0 bases at V and 3 bases at J, with 3 bases between. This chain's CDR3 is CASSLAYYEQYF. The CDR3 bases are TGTGCCAGCAGCTTAGCTTACTACGAGCAGTACTTC. Full variable domain (remainder filled in from reference TRBV7-8 and TRBJ2-7): GAGVSQSPRYKVAKRGQDVALRCDPISGHVSLFWYQQALGQGPEFLTYFQNEAQLDKSGLPSDRFFAERPEGSVSTLKIQRTQQEDSAVYLCASSLAYYEQYFGPGTRLTVT.

This clone was counted a few times. This chain uses TRBV9 with TRBJ2-7, with a possible D match to TRBD1 (5 bases). CDR1 and CDR2 (germline): SGDLS, YYNGEE. Trimming stripped 0 bases from V and 1 base from J, with 8 bases between. The CDR3 covers 14 residues. In DNA form, the CDR3 reads TGTGCCAGCAGCGTAGCCAGGACATCCTACGAGCAGTACTTC. Protein product: CASSVARTSYEQYF.

This clone was counted a single time. The chain is built from TRBV18 and TRBJ2-7; TRBD1 matches at 9 bases. The CDR3 totals 14 residues. Germline V gene sequence: CDR1 KGHSH, CDR2 LQKENI. J gave up 7 bases and V 6 bases, and 10 bases lay outside the gene matches. In nucleotides, the CDR3 is TGTGCCAGCTCCATAGGGACAGGGCCTCGTGAGCAGTACTTC. Translated, it gives CASSIGTGPREQYF.

The chain employs TRBV7-9 and TRBJ2-7, with 12 bases lining up with TRBD2. The CDR3 length is 15 residues. Germline trimming cut 4 bases from V and 2 bases from J; bases unmatched to any gene: 3. CDR1 is SEHNR and CDR2 is FQNEAQ in the germline V gene (reference sequence). The CDR3 coding sequence is TGTGCCAGCAGCTCCGGGACTAGCGGGCCCTACGAGCAGTACTTC. Translating it yields CASSSGTSGPYEQYF.

V and J are TRBV10-3 and TRBJ2-7; 7 nucleotides align to TRBD1. This CDR3 is 14 amino acids long. Germline CDR1 and CDR2: ENHRY and SYGVKD. Germline trimming cut 11 bases from V and 6 bases from J; bases unmatched to any gene: 16. CDR3 coding DNA: TGTGCCGCTCGTTGGGGACAGACCATGTCCGAGCAGTACTTC. Amino acids: CAARWGQTMSEQYF.